This TCR beta chain was sequenced in a study of breast tumors, draining lymph nodes, adjacent tissues. Study outcomes and limitations: Findings are consistent with lymph node origin and intratumoral expansion of most tumor T cells. Luminal-like breast cancer showed significantly greater tumor-nontumor repertoire similarity than basal-like breast cancer did.

TCRdb re-called the multiplex PCR reads with MiXCR, one entry per CDR3 protein. The data contain around 230,000 distinct CDR3 sequences, 34% of them singletons. The CDR3 loop spans 16 amino acids. Trimming took 0 bases from V and 11 from J; bases not matched to a gene: 7. Germline V gives CDR1 SGHRS, CDR2 YFSETQ. Remarks on this clonotype: Its antigen is currently unknown.

Samples came from axillary lymph nodes draining the breast cancer. The clonotype was recovered from a female donor with breast cancer. Some clones in this sample may be carry-over from other donors' samples. Sample: axillary lymph node tissue. The V gene is TRBV5-1, the J gene TRBJ2-3, with 15 nucleotides matching TRBD2. The CDR3 DNA is TGCGCCAGCAGCTTGGAAGGACTAGCGGGGGGGAATGAGCAGTATTTT. Amino acids: CASSLEGLAGGNEQYF.